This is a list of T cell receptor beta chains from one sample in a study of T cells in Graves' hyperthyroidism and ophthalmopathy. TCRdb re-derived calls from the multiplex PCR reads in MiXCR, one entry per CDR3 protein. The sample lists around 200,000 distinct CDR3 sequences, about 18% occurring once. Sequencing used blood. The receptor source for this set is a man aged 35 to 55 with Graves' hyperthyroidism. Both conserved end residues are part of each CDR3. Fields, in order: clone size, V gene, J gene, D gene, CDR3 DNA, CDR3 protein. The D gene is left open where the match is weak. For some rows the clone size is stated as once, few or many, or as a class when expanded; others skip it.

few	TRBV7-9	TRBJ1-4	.	TGTGCCAGCAGCTGGGATAATGAAAAACTGTTTTTT	CASSWDNEKLFF
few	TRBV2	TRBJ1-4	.	TGTGCCAGCAGTCCGAATCTTCGAGAAAAACTGTTTTTT	CASSPNLREKLFF
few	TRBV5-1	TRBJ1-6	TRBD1	TGCGCCAGCAGCCGGGGACAGGGGGATTCACCCCTCCACTTT	CASSRGQGDSPLHF
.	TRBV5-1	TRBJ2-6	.	TGCGCCAGCAGCCCAGGGACGGGGGGGGCCAACGTCCTGACTTTC	CASSPGTGGANVLTF
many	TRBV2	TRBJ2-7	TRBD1	TGTGCCAGCAGTGAACTCCCTTTCGGACAGGGGGCGCTTAATGAGCAGTACTTC	CASSELPFGQGALNEQYF
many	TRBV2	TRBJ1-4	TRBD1	TGTGCCAGCAGGACAGGGAGAAATGAAAAACTGTTTTTT	CASRTGRNEKLFF
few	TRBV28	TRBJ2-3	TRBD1	TGTGCCAGCAGTCCGGGACAGGGGGGGGGCCTGGTAGATACGCAGTATTTT	CASSPGQGGGLVDTQYF
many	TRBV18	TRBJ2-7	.	TGTGCCAGCTCACCCTCGGGGCCCTCCAGGGGATACGAGCAGTACTTC	CASSPSGPSRGYEQYF
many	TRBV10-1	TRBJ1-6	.	TGCGCCACCTCCCGGGACTCCTCTTCACCCCTCCACTTT	CATSRDSSSPLHF
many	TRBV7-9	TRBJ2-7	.	TGTGCCAGCAGCTTATTTCCTAGCTCCTACGAGCAGTACTTC	CASSLFPSSYEQYF
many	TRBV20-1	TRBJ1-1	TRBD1	TGCAGCCCAAACGACAGGGGCCTACCGAACACTGAAGCTTTCTTT	CSPNDRGLPNTEAFF
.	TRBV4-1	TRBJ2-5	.	TGCGCCAGCAGCCAAGCGAGGCGGGAGACCCAGTACTTC	CASSQARRETQYF
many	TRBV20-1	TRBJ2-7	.	TGCAGTGCTAGAGGCCGTGGAACAGGGTTATCCTACGAGCAGTACTTC	CSARGRGTGLSYEQYF
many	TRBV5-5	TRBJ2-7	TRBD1	TGTGCCAGCAGCTACGGACAGGGCATCTACGAGCAGTACTTC	CASSYGQGIYEQYF
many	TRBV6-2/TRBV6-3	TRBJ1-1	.	TGTGCCAGCAACCTTGACGGTCTGAACACTGAAGCTTTCTTT	CASNLDGLNTEAFF
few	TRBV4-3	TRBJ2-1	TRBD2	TGCGCCAGCAGCCAGGAAGGACTAGCGGGTCTTAATGAGCAGTTCTTC	CASSQEGLAGLNEQFF
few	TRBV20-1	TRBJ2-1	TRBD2	TGCAGTGCGGTCGGACTAGCGGGGAGGACCTACAATGAGCAGTTCTTC	CSAVGLAGRTYNEQFF
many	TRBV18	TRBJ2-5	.	TGTGCCAGCTCACCACCGCCCCGGAACCAAGAGACCCAGTACTTC	CASSPPPRNQETQYF
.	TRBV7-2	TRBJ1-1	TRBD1	TGTGCCAGCAGCGCGGGACAGGTGAACACTGAAGCTTTCTTT	CASSAGQVNTEAFF
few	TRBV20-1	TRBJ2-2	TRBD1	TGCAGTGCTAGAGAGGGTACAGGGGGCGAGACCGGGGAGCTGTTTTTT	CSAREGTGGETGELFF
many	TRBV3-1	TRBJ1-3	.	TGTGCCAGCAGCCTTACTTCGGGAAACACCATATATTTT	CASSLTSGNTIYF
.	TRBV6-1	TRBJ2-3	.	TGTGCCAGCGGGGTTGACTTCACAGATACGCAGTATTTT	CASGVDFTDTQYF
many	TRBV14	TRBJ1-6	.	TGTGCCAGCAGCCAATGGACAGAGGGGATAGCCCTCCACTTT	CASSQWTEGIALHF
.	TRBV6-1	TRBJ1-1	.	TGTGCCAGCAGTGGACGTGCGGGACTTGAAGCTTTCTTT	CASSGRAGLEAFF
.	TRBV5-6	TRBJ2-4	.	TGTGCCAGCAGCTTGCGGGGGATAGCCAAAAACATTCAGTACTTC	CASSLRGIAKNIQYF
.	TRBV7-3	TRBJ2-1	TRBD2	TGTGCCAGCAGCAGTAGCGGGAGCGCAAATGAGCAGTTCTTC	CASSSSGSANEQFF
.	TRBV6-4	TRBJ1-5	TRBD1	TGTGCCAGCAGTGACTCGAAGTGGTTCACAGGGGGGAATCAGCCCCAGCATTTT	CASSDSKWFTGGNQPQHF
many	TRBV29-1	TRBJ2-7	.	TGCAGCGTTGAAGGACCGGGGGATTCCTACGAGCAGTACTTC	CSVEGPGDSYEQYF
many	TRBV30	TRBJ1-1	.	TGTGCCTGGACATTGGGCTGGGACACTGAAGCTTTCTTT	CAWTLGWDTEAFF
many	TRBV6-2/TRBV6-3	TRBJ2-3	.	TGTGCCAGCAGTCCCACCACAGATACGCAGTATTTT	CASSPTTDTQYF
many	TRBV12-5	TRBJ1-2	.	TGTGCTAGTGGCTGGACCCAGCGGGGAGGCTACACCTTC	CASGWTQRGGYTF
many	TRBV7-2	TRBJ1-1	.	TGTGCCAGCAGCTGGGGACGGGGCACTGAAGCTTTCTTT	CASSWGRGTEAFF
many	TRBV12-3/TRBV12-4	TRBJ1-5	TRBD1	TGTGCCAGCAGTTTCCGGACAGGGGTTAATCAGCCCCAGCATTTT	CASSFRTGVNQPQHF
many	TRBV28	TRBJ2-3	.	TGTGCCAGCAGTTTATCGGGGGCGGATACGCAGTATTTT	CASSLSGADTQYF
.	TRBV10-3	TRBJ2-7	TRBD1	TGTGCCATCAGTGAGACCCTCCGGGACAGGGGTGAGCAGTACTTC	CAISETLRDRGEQYF
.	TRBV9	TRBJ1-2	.	TGTGCCAGCAGCGACCCCTCCGGGACATATGGCTACACCTTC	CASSDPSGTYGYTF
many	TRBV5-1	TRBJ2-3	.	TGCGCCAGCAGCTTGGACTTCGGCCGCACAGATACGCAGTATTTT	CASSLDFGRTDTQYF
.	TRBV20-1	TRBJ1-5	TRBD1	TGCAGTGCTAGTGGGACAGGGAGAGATCAGCCCCAGCATTTT	CSASGTGRDQPQHF
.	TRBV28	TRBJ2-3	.	TGTGCCAGCGGGGATGGGGAGAGAACAGATACGCAGTATTTT	CASGDGERTDTQYF
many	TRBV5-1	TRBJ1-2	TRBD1	TGCGCCAGCAGGGGGACAGCCTATGGCTACACCTTC	CASRGTAYGYTF
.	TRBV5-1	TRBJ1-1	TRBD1	TGCGCCAGCGGACAACGACAGGGGGGTGAAGCTTTCTTT	CASGQRQGGEAFF
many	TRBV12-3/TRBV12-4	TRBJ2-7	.	TGTGCCAGCCAGAGTTCAGGGAGCTCCTACGAGCAGTACTTC	CASQSSGSSYEQYF
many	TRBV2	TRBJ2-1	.	TGTGCCAGCATGGAAGGGGTCGACAATGAGCAGTTCTTC	CASMEGVDNEQFF
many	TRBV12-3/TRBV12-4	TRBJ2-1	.	TGTGCCAGCAGTTTCAGGGACGAGCAGTTCTTC	CASSFRDEQFF
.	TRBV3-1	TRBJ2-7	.	TGTGCCAGCAGCCCGACGCAGGGCTCCTACGAGCAGTACTTC	CASSPTQGSYEQYF
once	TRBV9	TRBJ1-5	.	TGTGCCAGCAGCGTCGGGGGGCTTAACAATCAGCCCCAGCATTTT	CASSVGGLNNQPQHF
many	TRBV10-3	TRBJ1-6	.	TGTGCCATCATGGGCCCGGGTTCACCCCTCCACTTT	CAIMGPGSPLHF
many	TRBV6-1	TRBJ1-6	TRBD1	TGTGCCAGCAGTGGACAGGGGGAATCACCCCTCCACTTT	CASSGQGESPLHF
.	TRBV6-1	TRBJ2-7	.	TGTGCCACCATGGGGGCCAGGACTACTGAGCAGTACTTC	CATMGARTTEQYF
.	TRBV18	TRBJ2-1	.	TGTGCCAGCTCACCTGCGGGGGCCTCCGCTCCTTACAATGAGCAGTTCTTC	CASSPAGASAPYNEQFF
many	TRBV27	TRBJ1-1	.	TGTGCCAGCCACGCTGAAGCTTTCTTT	CASHAEAFF